The 4 T cell receptor beta chains below were found in one sample sequenced in a study of CD8+ T cells in alopecia areata. Treatment in this sample: oral pan-JAK inhibitor, 5-10 mg twice daily. RNA, once extracted, was reverse transcribed into cDNA for use as the sequencing template. The repertoire was sequenced with immunoSEQ multiplex PCR; TCRdb's copy has only in-frame clones and lacks some. The sample shows about 140,000 clones, roughly four fifths of them seen only once. The specimen was CD8+ T cells sorted from blood, collected at week 4, from a patient treated with tofacitinib. Receptor source: a human donor with alopecia areata.

The chain uses TRBV7-6 and TRBJ2-3; unclear D gene. The CDR3 is 15 residues long. Germline V gene data show CDR1 as SGHVS and CDR2 as FNYEAQ. V was shortened by 1 base and J by 0 bases, with 8 bases between the two germline ends. The CDR3 protein is CASSLVAQSTDTQYF. The DNA for the CDR3 is TGTGCCAGCAGCTTAGTCGCCCAGAGCACAGATACGCAGTATTTT.

There are a few counts of this clone. The genes are TRBV29-1 and TRBJ2-5; 10 bases are a match to TRBD1. The J call is uncertain, as TRBJ2-7 better fits the DNA end. The CDR3 length is 13 residues. Germline assignment: CDR1 SQVTM and CDR2 ANQGSEA. The CDR3 DNA is TGCAGCGTTAGCGACAGGGGGCCATACGAGCAGTACTTC. Translating gives CSVSDRGPYEQYF.

The genes are TRBV9 and TRBJ2-1, with 8 bases matching TRBD2. With 1 base clipped from V and 4 bases from J, the junction kept 4 bases outside the gene matches. This CDR3 has 15 amino acids. Germline lookup yields CDR1 SGDLS and CDR2 YYNGEE. The CDR3, as DNA: TGTGCCAGCAGCGTATACAGCGGGGGTTACAATGAGCAGTTCTTC. Its protein is CASSVYSGGYNEQFF.

This chain links TRBV30 with TRBJ2-7, with D maybe TRBD2 (5 bases). Germline CDR1 reads GTSNPN; CDR2 reads SVGIG (reference sequence). Trimming cost V 1 base and J 3 bases, with 7 bases left between them. This CDR3 region has 12 residues. CDR3 in amino acids: CAWSGGDYEQYF. DNA for the CDR3: TGTGCCTGGAGTGGGGGAGACTACGAGCAGTACTTC.